The 25 T cell receptor beta chains below all came from one sample that was sequenced in a study of cytomegalovirus exposure and HLA in healthy donors. The study ran its PCR with 60 Vbeta and 13 Jbeta primers. The table came from immunoSEQ multiplex PCR; TCRdb's copy has only in-frame clones and leaves some out. Among roughly 180,000 clones listed, almost 85% were seen once. The sample consisted of PBMCs. These receptors were taken from a girl aged 5-17 years in good health and CMV-seropositive.

V and J are TRBV5-1 and TRBJ2-3, with D uncertain. This CDR3 region has 17 residues. The V gene lost 0 bases and the J gene lost 3 bases, with 17 bases spanning the gap. The germline V gene has CDR1 SGHRS and CDR2 YFSETQ. The CDR3 sequence: CASSLAEDSVGTDTQYF. CDR3 coding DNA: TGCGCCAGCAGCTTGGCCGAAGACTCCGTTGGGACAGATACGCAGTATTTT.

The chain combines TRBV9 with TRBJ2-7; 7 bases match TRBD1. The CDR3 length is 14 residues. Germline V gives CDR1 SGDLS, CDR2 YYNGEE. Trimming at V came to 3 bases and at J to 0 bases, leaving 3 bases not matched to a gene. As DNA, the CDR3 is TGTGCCAGCAGCGAACGGGACAGCTCCTACGAGCAGTACTTC. This sequence encodes CASSERDSSYEQYF.

This clone came up a few times. The gene calls are TRBV7-8 and TRBJ1-2; possible D gene TRBD1, 5 bases. CDR1 SGHVS and CDR2 FQNEAQ come from the germline V gene. The CDR3 spans 16 residues. V was trimmed by 2 bases and J by 7 bases, leaving 20 bases between them. The CDR3 sequence: CASSLLVVSGVSGYTF. CDR3 coding DNA: TGTGCCAGCAGCTTACTGGTGGTGTCGGGGGTTAGTGGCTACACCTTC.

The chain recombines TRBV27 with TRBJ1-1, with D uncertain. CDR1 and CDR2 from the germline V gene are MNHEY and SMNVEV (reference sequence). With 6 bases removed from V and 3 bases from J, the gap between germline ends came to 8 bases. The CDR3 totals 12 residues. CDR3 region: CASRNRYTEAFF. The CDR3, as DNA: TGTGCCAGCAGAAACAGATACACTGAAGCTTTCTTT.

The gene calls are TRBV5-1 and TRBJ1-1; possibly TRBD1 for D (5 bases). This CDR3 has 17 amino acids. CDR1 is SGHRS and CDR2 is YFSETQ in the germline V gene. Trimming cost V 0 bases and J 1 base, with 16 bases left between them. The CDR3 region is CASSLEGVRAGNTEAFF. The CDR3 region has the DNA TGCGCCAGCAGCTTGGAAGGTGTCAGGGCAGGGAACACTGAAGCTTTCTTT.

This clone turned up a few times. The chain links TRBV13 to TRBJ2-2; D is undetermined. Trimming removed 0 bases at V and 2 bases at J, with 4 bases between. The length of the CDR3 is 14 residues. Germline CDR1 PRHDT, CDR2 FYEKMQ (reference sequence). CDR3 loop: CASSLGSNTGELFF. CDR3 DNA: TGTGCCAGCAGCTTAGGGTCTAACACCGGGGAGCTGTTTTTT.

This sequence joins TRBV6-6 and TRBJ1-5; D ambiguous. CDR1 is MNHNY and CDR2 is SVGAGI in the germline V gene (reference sequence). Deletions cut 5 bases from V and 6 bases from J, with 14 bases between. The CDR3 runs 14 residues. The CDR3 region is CASSGPGESQPQHF. The CDR3 region has the DNA TGTGCCAGCAGTGGCCCCGGGGAGAGTCAGCCCCAGCATTTT.

This sequence joins TRBV30 and TRBJ2-1, with TRBD2 as a possible D gene (5 bases). Trimming took 1 base from V and 3 from J, leaving 10 bases between them. The germline CDR1 and CDR2 sequences are GTSNPN and SVGIG (reference sequence). The CDR3 length is 14 residues. The CDR3 loop is CAWSGLAVYNEQFF. The CDR3 DNA is TGTGCCTGGAGTGGTCTAGCCGTCTACAATGAGCAGTTCTTC.

This clone showed up just once. This chain uses TRBV6-5 with TRBJ1-1, with 11 bases that match TRBD1. The V segment lost 2 bases and the J segment 4 bases; nucleotides outside the gene matches: 3. The germline CDR1 and CDR2 sequences are MNHEY and SVGAGI. This CDR3 is 15 amino acids long. CDR3 amino acids: CASSYGGTGGTEAFF. The CDR3 region has the DNA TGTGCCAGCAGTTACGGGGGGACAGGGGGCACTGAAGCTTTCTTT.

This rearrangement joins TRBV6-1 to TRBJ2-2; D might be TRBD1 (5 bases). Per germline, CDR1 MNHNS and CDR2 SASEGT. V dropped 2 bases and J dropped 5 bases, with 12 bases sitting between them. The length of the CDR3 is 15 residues. For the CDR3, the DNA is TGTGCCAGCAGTGAACCTCCCAGGGTAACCGGGGAGCTGTTTTTT. This encodes CASSEPPRVTGELFF.

This chain uses TRBV9 with TRBJ2-3; 7 bases are a match to TRBD1. The V and J ends lost 3 bases and 1 base, in that order; junction bases with no gene match: 14. The germline gives CDR1 SGDLS, CDR2 YYNGEE. The CDR3 is 18 amino acids. The CDR3 here is CASSATPAGTVGTDTQYF. As DNA, the CDR3 is TGTGCCAGCAGCGCGACACCCGCCGGGACAGTCGGCACAGATACGCAGTATTTT.

V gene TRBV10-3 combines with J gene TRBJ1-1; D is undetermined. The CDR3 loop spans 14 amino acids. The V end was cut by 6 bases, the J end by 6 bases, with 17 bases between. Per germline, CDR1 ENHRY and CDR2 SYGVKD. The CDR3 here is CAISKGEVEPEAFF. The CDR3 region has the DNA TGTGCCATCAGCAAAGGCGAGGTGGAACCTGAAGCTTTCTTT.

This chain links TRBV4-2 with TRBJ2-7; D is ambiguous. The CDR3 covers 13 residues. Trimming took 1 base from V and 3 from J, leaving 7 bases between them. Germline V lookup: CDR1 LGHNA, CDR2 YNFKEQ. Here the CDR3 reads CASSQASHYEQYF. The DNA of the CDR3 is TGTGCCAGCAGCCAAGCCAGTCACTACGAGCAGTACTTC.

The genes are TRBV6-5 and TRBJ1-4; tentatively, D is TRBD1 (6 bases). CDR1 and CDR2 from the germline V gene are MNHEY and SVGAGI. V lost 4 bases to trimming and J lost 0 bases, with 9 bases between them. This CDR3 spans 15 amino acids. The CDR3 sequence: CASSLQGATNEKLFF. Here the CDR3 DNA reads TGTGCCAGCAGTTTACAGGGCGCAACTAATGAAAAACTGTTTTTT.

V and J are TRBV10-2 and TRBJ1-2; D uncertain. The V end was cut by 4 bases, the J end by 4 bases, with 7 bases between. The CDR3 has 12 amino acids. Germline-derived CDR1 and CDR2 are WSHSY and SAAADI. The CDR3 bases are TGCGCCAGCAGTGGAGGTTCCTATGGCTACACCTTC. Protein product: CASSGGSYGYTF.

The chain is built from TRBV9 and TRBJ2-2, with 11 bases fitting TRBD2. V gave up 4 bases and J gave up 1 base; unmatched junction bases: 9. The germline V gene has CDR1 SGDLS and CDR2 YYNGEE. The CDR3 contains 18 residues. CDR3 sequence: CASSHSGGAIGNTGELFF. Written as DNA, the CDR3 is TGTGCCAGCAGCCATAGCGGGGGGGCTATCGGGAACACCGGGGAGCTGTTTTTT.

This clone was counted a single time. This CDR3 is also generated by other DNA sequences in the sample. The chain couples TRBV5-4 to TRBJ2-7, with 7 bases lining up with TRBD1. This CDR3 region has 14 residues. Germline CDR1 SGHNT, CDR2 YYREEE (reference sequence). The J segment lost 5 bases and the V segment lost 4 bases, leaving 9 bases of the junction unmatched. This chain's CDR3 is CASSPRQGKDEQYF. For the CDR3, the DNA is TGTGCCAGCAGCCCTCGACAGGGTAAGGACGAGCAGTACTTC. The full variable domain, rest sourced from reference TRBV5-4 and TRBJ2-7, is ETGVTQSPTHLIKTRGQQVTLRCSSQSGHNTVSWYQQALGQGPQFIFQYYREEENGRGNFPPRFSGLQFPNYSSELNVNALELDDSALYLCASSPRQGKDEQYFGPGTRLTVT.

The chain is built from TRBV5-6 and TRBJ1-5; D not certain. Trimming removed 2 bases from V and 4 bases from J, with 13 bases in between. Germline assignment: CDR1 SGHDT and CDR2 YYEEEE. CDR3 length: 15 amino acids. CDR3 in DNA: TGTGCCAGCAGCTTCGGAGCTAATGGGAATCAGCCCCAGCATTTT. Its translation is CASSFGANGNQPQHF.

This clone was picked up a small number of times. The chain couples TRBV20-1 to TRBJ1-3; D gene uncertain. The CDR3 has 11 residues. Per germline, CDR1 DFQATT and CDR2 SNEGSKA (reference sequence). Trimming took off 3 bases at V and 4 bases at J, with 4 bases between the two ends. CDR3 nucleotide sequence: TGCAGTGCTAGGAGCGGAAACACCATATATTTT. It translates to CSARSGNTIYF.

The chain carries TRBV20-1 and TRBJ1-1; D may be TRBD1 (6 bases). The CDR3 loop spans 11 amino acids. Germline V gene data show CDR1 as DFQATT and CDR2 as SNEGSKA (reference sequence). Trimming left V 6 bases short and J 11 bases short, with 16 bases between. The CDR3 here is CSAIPAGAAFF. CDR3 in DNA: TGCAGTGCCATCCCGGCGGGGGCGGCTTTCTTT.

This clone has just one count. This chain joins TRBV7-9 and TRBJ2-7; D may be TRBD2 (6 bases). The CDR3 runs to 14 residues. Germline V CDR1 and CDR2: SEHNR, FQNEAQ (reference sequence). The ends were cut back, 3 bases at V and 5 bases at J, with 14 bases in the middle. CDR3 in DNA: TGTGCCAGCAGCTTTGTGGAGGAGGGGCACGAGCAGTACTTC. Amino acids: CASSFVEEGHEQYF.

This clone was recorded only once. This sequence joins TRBV5-4 and TRBJ2-6, with a tentative D call TRBD1 (6 bases). This CDR3 is 18 amino acids long. The germline CDR1 and CDR2 sequences are SGHNT and YYREEE (reference sequence). With 2 bases removed from V and 1 base from J, the gap between germline ends came to 16 bases. CDR3 sequence: CASSFDGPGTSGANVLTF. The CDR3 nucleotides read TGTGCCAGCAGCTTTGATGGACCAGGGACATCTGGGGCCAACGTCCTGACTTTC.

The genes are TRBV4-2 and TRBJ2-5, with 11 bases aligning to TRBD2. CDR3 length: 15 amino acids. J was trimmed by 2 bases and V by 6 bases; bases with no gene match: 5. Germline assignment: CDR1 LGHNA and CDR2 YNFKEQ. DNA of the CDR3: TGTGCCAGCAGTGTACTAGCGGGGGCTCAAGAGACCCAGTACTTC. Translation: CASSVLAGAQETQYF.

The V and J genes are TRBV2 and TRBJ2-7; D unresolved. Germline V lookup: CDR1 SNHLY, CDR2 FYNNEI. V was shortened by 7 bases and J by 3 bases, with 16 bases between the two germline ends. This CDR3 comprises 14 residues. The CDR3 coding sequence is TGTGCCAGCATTCCCGACTCCGGCAGCTACGAGCAGTACTTC. Protein sequence: CASIPDSGSYEQYF.

This clone was recorded a few times. Other DNA sequences in this specimen translate into the identical CDR3. The chain employs TRBV27 and TRBJ1-1; D unclear. V was cut by 1 base and J by 2 bases, with 8 bases left in between. Germline-derived CDR1 and CDR2 are MNHEY and SMNVEV (reference sequence). There are 14 residues in the CDR3. The CDR3 bases are TGTGCCAGCAGTTTATTCGGTCAAAACACTGAAGCTTTCTTT. It translates to CASSLFGQNTEAFF.